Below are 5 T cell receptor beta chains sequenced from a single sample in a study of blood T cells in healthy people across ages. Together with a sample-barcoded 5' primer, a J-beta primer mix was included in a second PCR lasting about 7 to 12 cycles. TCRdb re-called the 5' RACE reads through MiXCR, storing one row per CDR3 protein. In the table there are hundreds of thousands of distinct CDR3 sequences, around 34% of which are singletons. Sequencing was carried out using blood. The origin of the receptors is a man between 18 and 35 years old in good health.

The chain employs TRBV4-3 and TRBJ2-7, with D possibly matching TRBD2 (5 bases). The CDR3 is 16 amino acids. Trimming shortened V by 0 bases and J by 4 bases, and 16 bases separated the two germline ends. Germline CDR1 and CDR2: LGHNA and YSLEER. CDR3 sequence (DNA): TGCGCCAGCAGCCAAGATTTTGCCGGGTTAGCGTACGAGCAGTACTTC. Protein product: CASSQDFAGLAYEQYF.

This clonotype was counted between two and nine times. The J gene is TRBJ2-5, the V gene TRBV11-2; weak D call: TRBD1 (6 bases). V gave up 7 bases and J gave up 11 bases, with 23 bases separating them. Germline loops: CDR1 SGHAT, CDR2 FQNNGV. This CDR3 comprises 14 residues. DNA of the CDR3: TGTGCCAGCACCCCTAACAGGGTTCAAGATGAGCAGTACTTC. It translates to CASTPNRVQDEQYF. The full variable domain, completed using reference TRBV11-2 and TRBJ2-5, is EAGVAQSPRYKIIEKRQSVAFWCNPISGHATLYWYQQILGQGPKLLIQFQNNGVVDDSQLPKDRFSAERLKGVDSTLKIQPAKLEDSAVYLCASTPNRVQDEQYFGPGTRLLVL.

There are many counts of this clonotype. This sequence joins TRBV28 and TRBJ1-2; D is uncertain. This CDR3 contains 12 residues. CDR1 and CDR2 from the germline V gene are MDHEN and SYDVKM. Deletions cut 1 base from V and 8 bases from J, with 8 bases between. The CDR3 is CASSLFNGGYTF. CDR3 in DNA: TGTGCCAGCAGTTTATTTAACGGAGGCTACACCTTC.

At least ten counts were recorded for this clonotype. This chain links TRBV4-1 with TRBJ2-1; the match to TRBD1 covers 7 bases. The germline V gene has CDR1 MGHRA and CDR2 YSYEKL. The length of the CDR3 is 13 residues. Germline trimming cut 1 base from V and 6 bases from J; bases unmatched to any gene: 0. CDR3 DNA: TGCGCCAGCAGCCAAGCAGGGGGCAATGAGCAGTTCTTC. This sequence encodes CASSQAGGNEQFF.

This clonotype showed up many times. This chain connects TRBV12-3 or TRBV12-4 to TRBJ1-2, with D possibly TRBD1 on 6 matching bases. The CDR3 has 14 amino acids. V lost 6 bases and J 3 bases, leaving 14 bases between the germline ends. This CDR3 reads CASSLGRGDYGYTF. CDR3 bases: TGTGCCAGCAGCCTTGGCAGGGGAGACTATGGCTACACCTTC.